This T cell receptor (beta chain) is from a study of cytomegalovirus exposure and HLA in healthy donors. Study-wide results and caveats: The classifier reportedly diagnosed cytomegalovirus status with high sensitivity and specificity.

PCR was performed using 60 Vbeta and 13 Jbeta primers. Method: immunoSEQ multiplex PCR; TCRdb's copy keeps in-frame clones and lacks some. The repertoire consists of about 130,000 clones, with less than 80% occurring once and the leading ten covering around 3.3%. This CDR3 contains 15 residues. The V gene's germline CDR1 is MNHEY and CDR2 SVGAGI. The V end was cut by 2 bases, the J end by 4 bases, with 14 bases between. In its sample, this clone was seen a few times. What it binds is not known. This receptor was obtained from a woman aged 50 to 60 in good health and CMV-seronegative. This chain uses TRBV6-5 with TRBJ1-1, with D maybe TRBD1 (5 bases). The sample comprised PBMCs. The CDR3 sequence: CASSYLTPQGTEAFF. The CDR3 bases are TGTGCCAGCAGTTACCTGACACCCCAGGGCACTGAAGCTTTCTTT.